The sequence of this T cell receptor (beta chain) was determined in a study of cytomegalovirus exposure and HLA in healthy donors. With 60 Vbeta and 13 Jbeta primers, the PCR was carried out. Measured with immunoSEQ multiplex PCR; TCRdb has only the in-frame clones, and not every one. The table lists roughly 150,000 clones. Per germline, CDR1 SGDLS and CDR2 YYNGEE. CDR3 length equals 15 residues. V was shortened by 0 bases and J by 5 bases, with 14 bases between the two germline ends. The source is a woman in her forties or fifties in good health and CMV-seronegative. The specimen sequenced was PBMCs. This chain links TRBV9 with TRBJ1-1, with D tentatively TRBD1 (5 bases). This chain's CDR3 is CASSVGTPRGTEAFF. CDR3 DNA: TGTGCCAGCAGCGTAGGGACACCTCGGGGGACTGAAGCTTTCTTT.